This TCR beta chain was identified in a study of cytomegalovirus exposure and HLA in healthy donors. Germline V gives CDR1 LGHNA, CDR2 YSLEER. This CDR3 has 14 residues. Trimming removed 1 base from V and 4 bases from J; junction bases left unmatched: 0. This PCR relied on a set of 60 Vbeta primers and 13 Jbeta primers. Assay: immunoSEQ multiplex PCR; the TCRdb copy retains only in-frame clones and omits some. The top ten hold roughly 3.2% of the sample, which has around 92,000 clones, approximately 75% seen once. The sequence came from a female donor in good health and CMV-seropositive. The sequenced sample was PBMCs. V gene TRBV4-3 combines with J gene TRBJ1-5; 8 bases agree with TRBD1. In DNA, the CDR3 is TGCGCCAGCAGCCAAGGGACAGGGAATCAGCCCCAGCATTTT. This codes for CASSQGTGNQPQHF.